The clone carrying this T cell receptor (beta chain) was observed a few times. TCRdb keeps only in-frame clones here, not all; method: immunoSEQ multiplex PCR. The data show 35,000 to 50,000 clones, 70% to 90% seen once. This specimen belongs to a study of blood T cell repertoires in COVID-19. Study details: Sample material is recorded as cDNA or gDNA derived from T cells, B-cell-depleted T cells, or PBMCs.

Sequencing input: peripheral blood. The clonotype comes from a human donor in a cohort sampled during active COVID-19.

The CDR3 sequence is CAISEDGRTSVQTQYF. CDR3 coding DNA: TGTGCCATCAGTGAGGATGGGCGGACTAGCGTTCAGACCCAGTACTTC. The chain couples TRBV10-3 to TRBJ2-5; 9 bases are shared with TRBD2. The ends lost 2 bases at V and 6 bases at J; junction bases unmatched: 10. This CDR3 is built from 16 residues. In germline, CDR1 is ENHRY, CDR2 SYGVKD.